This T cell receptor beta chain was identified during a study of blood T cell repertoires in COVID-19. About the research overall: The study drew acute and convalescent COVID-19 samples from the United States, Italy and Spain. Nucleic acid was either cDNA or gDNA, and it came from T cells, B-cell-depleted T cells, or PBMCs.

The ends were cut back, 5 bases at V and 8 bases at J, with 10 bases in the middle. The CDR3 totals 12 residues. Germline CDR1 LNHDA, CDR2 SQIVND (reference sequence). Enrolment of Seattle patients took place during active infection, and they were followed longitudinally. Original data processing: Counts of nucleated cells, estimated from reference gene primer amplification, were obtained. The method was immunoSEQ multiplex PCR; TCRdb's version includes in-frame clones alone and lacks a portion of them. V, J and clone size reflect that table, while D and trimming were determined from the DNA. The table lists roughly 460,000 clones, 85% to 90% of them singletons.

Sequenced sample: peripheral blood. This chain links TRBV19 with TRBJ2-4, with a tentative D call TRBD1 (6 bases). The clonotype was recovered from a man younger than 30 with COVID-19, enrolled during active disease. CDR3 loop: CASSGQKDIQYF. CDR3 sequence (DNA): TGTGCCAGTAGTGGACAGAAGGACATTCAGTACTTC.